The clone carrying this T cell receptor (beta chain) was recorded a few times. The data derive from a study of chronic HIV infection and antiretroviral therapy. TCRdb reprocessed the 5' RACE reads via MiXCR and lists one record per CDR3 protein. The sample holds around 30,000 distinct CDR3 sequences, about 9.7% seen once. The CDR3 contains 15 residues. V dropped 0 bases and J dropped 0 bases, with 7 bases sitting between them. From germline, CDR1 is LGHDT and CDR2 YNNKEL (reference sequence). Sequenced sample: peripheral blood. The rearrangement uses TRBV3-1 and TRBJ2-3; D not certain. This clonotype was sampled from an adult who had HIV and had not received antiretroviral therapy, or was an uninfected healthy control (not recorded which). In nucleotides, the CDR3 is TGTGCCAGCAGCCAAGAAAAAACAAGCACAGATACGCAGTATTTT. Its protein product is CASSQEKTSTDTQYF.